Described below is a single TCR beta chain sequence and its context. The entry originates in a study of T-cell reconstitution after alpha-beta-depleted transplantation in children. Preparation of the TCRbeta library used unique molecular identifiers. Each CDR3 protein is one row after TCRdb ran MiXCR on the PCR reads. The repertoire includes about 600,000 distinct CDR3 sequences, about 10% of them detected once, and about 4.3% sits in the top ten. Trimming left V 7 bases short and J 3 bases short, with 12 bases between. CDR1 MGHDK and CDR2 SYGVNS come from the germline V gene. This CDR3 contains 13 residues.

The material sequenced was PBMCs from the stem cell graft donor, taken from the stem cell graft. The rearrangement uses TRBV25-1 and TRBJ1-2; D ambiguous. This receptor was obtained from a human donor who donated a stem cell graft to a child with acute myeloid leukemia. CDR3 bases: TGTGCCAGCAAAAAAAATTCCTACTATGGCTACACCTTC. Its protein is CASKKNSYYGYTF.